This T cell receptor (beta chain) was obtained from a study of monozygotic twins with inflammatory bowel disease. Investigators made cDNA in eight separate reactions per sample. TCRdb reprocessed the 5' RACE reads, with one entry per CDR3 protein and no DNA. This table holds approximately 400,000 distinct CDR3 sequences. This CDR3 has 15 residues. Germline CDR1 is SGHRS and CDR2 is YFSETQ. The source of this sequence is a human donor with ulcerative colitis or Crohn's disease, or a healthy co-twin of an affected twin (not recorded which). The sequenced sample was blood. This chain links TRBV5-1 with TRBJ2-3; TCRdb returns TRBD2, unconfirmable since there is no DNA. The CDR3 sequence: CATRGLAGPTDTQYF.